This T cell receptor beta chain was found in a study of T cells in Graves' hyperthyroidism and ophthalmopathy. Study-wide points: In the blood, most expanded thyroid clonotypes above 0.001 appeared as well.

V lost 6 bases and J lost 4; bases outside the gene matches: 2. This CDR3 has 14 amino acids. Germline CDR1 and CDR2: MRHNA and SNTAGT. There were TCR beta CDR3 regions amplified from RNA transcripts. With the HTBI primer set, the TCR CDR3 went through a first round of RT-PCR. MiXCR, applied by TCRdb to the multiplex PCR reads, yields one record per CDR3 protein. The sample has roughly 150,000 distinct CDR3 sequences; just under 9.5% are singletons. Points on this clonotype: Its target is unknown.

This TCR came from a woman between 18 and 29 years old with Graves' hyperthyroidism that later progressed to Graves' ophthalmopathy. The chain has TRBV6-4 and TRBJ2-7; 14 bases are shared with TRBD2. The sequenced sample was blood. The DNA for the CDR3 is TGTGCCAGCAGACGACTAGCGGGAGGGTACGAGCAGTACTTC. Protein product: CASRRLAGGYEQYF.